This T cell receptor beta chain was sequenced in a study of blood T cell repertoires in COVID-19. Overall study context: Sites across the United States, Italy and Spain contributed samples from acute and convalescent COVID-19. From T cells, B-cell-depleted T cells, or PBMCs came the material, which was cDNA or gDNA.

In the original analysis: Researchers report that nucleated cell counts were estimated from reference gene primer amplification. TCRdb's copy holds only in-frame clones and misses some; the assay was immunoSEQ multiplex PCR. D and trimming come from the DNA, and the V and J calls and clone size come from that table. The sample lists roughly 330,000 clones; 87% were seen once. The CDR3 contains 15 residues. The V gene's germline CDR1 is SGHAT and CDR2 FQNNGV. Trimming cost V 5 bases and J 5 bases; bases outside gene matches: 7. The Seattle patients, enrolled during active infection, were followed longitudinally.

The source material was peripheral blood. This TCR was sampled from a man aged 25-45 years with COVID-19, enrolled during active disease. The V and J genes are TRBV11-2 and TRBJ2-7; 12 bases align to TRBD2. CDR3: CASSPLAGGFNEQYF. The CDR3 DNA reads TGTGCCAGCAGCCCCCTAGCGGGAGGGTTTAACGAGCAGTACTTC.